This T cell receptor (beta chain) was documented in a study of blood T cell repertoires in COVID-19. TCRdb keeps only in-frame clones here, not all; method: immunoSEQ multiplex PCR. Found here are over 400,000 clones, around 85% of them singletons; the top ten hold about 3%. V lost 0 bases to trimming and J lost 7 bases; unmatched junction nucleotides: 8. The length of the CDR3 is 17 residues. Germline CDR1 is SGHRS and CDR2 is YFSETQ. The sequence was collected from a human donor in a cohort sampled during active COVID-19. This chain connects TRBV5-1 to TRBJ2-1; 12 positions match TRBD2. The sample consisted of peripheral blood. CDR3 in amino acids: CASSLGQGGTSGNEQFF. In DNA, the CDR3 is TGCGCCAGCAGCTTGGGACAGGGGGGGACTAGCGGGAATGAGCAGTTCTTC.